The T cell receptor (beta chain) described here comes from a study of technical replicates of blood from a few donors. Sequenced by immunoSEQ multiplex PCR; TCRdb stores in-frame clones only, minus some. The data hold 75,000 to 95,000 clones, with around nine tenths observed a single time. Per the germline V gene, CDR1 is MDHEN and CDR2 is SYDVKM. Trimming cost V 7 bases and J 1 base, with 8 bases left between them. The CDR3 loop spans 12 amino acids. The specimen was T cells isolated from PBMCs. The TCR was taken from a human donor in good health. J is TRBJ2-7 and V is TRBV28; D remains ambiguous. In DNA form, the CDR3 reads TGTGCCAGCACCCCTTCTTCCTACGAGCAGTACTTC. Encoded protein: CASTPSSYEQYF.